Listed below are T cell receptor beta chains from one sample, sequenced in a study of blood T cells in healthy people across ages. A single record per CDR3 protein comes from TCRdb applying MiXCR to the 5' RACE reads. The sample records hundreds of thousands of distinct CDR3 sequences, about 29% being singletons. These data were also reused for a study on T cells of mothers and their children.

Sequenced: blood. These receptors were collected from a boy younger than 10 in good health. Both conserved end residues are trimmed from each CDR3. Where a row states a size, it is once, few, many or the class of an expanded clone; other rows omit it.

TRBJ2-5 many TRBV27 ASSPGLAGEETQY
TRBJ2-7 few TRBV7-9 ASSITGTSHYEQY
TRBJ1-2 - TRBV10-3 AISSQDLGYT
TRBJ2-7 few TRBV10-3 AIRAGTDRYEQY
TRBJ2-3 few TRBV6-6 ASTSASTDTQY
TRBJ2-1 - TRBV14 ASSRGTSGRRD
TRBJ2-7 few TRBV6-5 ASSYSGISGRSYEQY
TRBJ2-3 many TRBV12-3/TRBV12-4 ASSSFPPSTDTQY
TRBJ1-5 - TRBV12-3/TRBV12-4 ASSLSNVHPLDQPQH
TRBJ1-2 few TRBV5-1 ASSPRAPWAYGYT
TRBJ2-1 - TRBV12-3/TRBV12-4 ASSLPSGSYNEQF
TRBJ2-3 - TRBV7-9 ATIRVDTQY
TRBJ1-6 - TRBV4-1 ASSPGGASPLH
TRBJ2-6 few TRBV12-3/TRBV12-4 ASSLTATFGANVLT
TRBJ2-1 - TRBV12-3/TRBV12-4 ASGRLSGGEQF
TRBJ2-7 few TRBV7-2 ASRQTSGNFYEQY
TRBJ2-4 few TRBV20-1 SVPRGTSGMGNIQY
TRBJ1-4 - TRBV7-2 ASSPDGLGVGNEKLF
TRBJ2-5 few TRBV11-2 ASSSLGLAGLYQETQY
TRBJ2-2 - TRBV10-3 AIALAGPTGELF
- once TRBV12-3/TRBV12-4 ASSLTVGQGEETQY
TRBJ2-2 few TRBV12-5 DSGLVLGQGNTGELF